This TCR beta chain was documented in a study of low-dose radiotherapy and immunotherapy resistance in tumors (dated by TCRdb to between 2021 and 2023). Looking at the study overall: Patients in Cohort 1 were given 0.5 Gy per fraction every 2 weeks, and the prescribed total PTV dose was 6.5 Gy. Cyclophosphamide 200 mg/m2 was administered intravenously every two weeks, one day before each radiation and immunotherapy administration. Nivolumab was administered intravenously as a 240 mg flat dose every two weeks, and ipilimumab was administered intravenously at 1 mg/kg every six weeks. In Cohort 2, 1 Gy per fraction was delivered every two weeks, for a total of 13 Gy over 26 weeks. Eight patients were included in the translational analysis, namely three from the first dose cohort plus the first five from the second dose cohort. Trial participants were not randomized into treatment groups. Aspirin 300 mg was taken orally once daily by patients for four cycles, starting on cycle 1 day 1. First-strand cDNA was synthesized using Superscript III and a set of TRAV- and TRBV-specific primers, so that both TCRalpha and TCRbeta chains were covered.

The sequencer listed for this sample is Illumina HiSeq 2500. TCRs were amplified for about 20 PCR cycles with Phusion, using a constant-region primer paired with the adapter attached to the V primers. Isolated mRNA was amplified with the MessageAmp II aRNA Amplification Kit, using a roughly 15-hour in vitro transcription at 37°C. The Dynabeads mRNA DIRECT Purification Kit was used to isolate the mRNA for TCR sequencing. Indexed Illumina adapters were added in a second approximately 25-cycle Phusion PCR, and the resulting products were purified with AMPure XP beads. In the original analysis: Custom Perl scripts were used to pool TCR sequences that encoded the same protein, to remove out-of-frame sequences, and to calculate the abundance of each clonotype. Any TCR sequence backed by just one read was left out of the analysis. Shannon entropy, Gini index, clonality, richness, and the frequency of TCRs shared between repertoires were included as repertoire metrics. Using fastp trimming at Q25 and MiXCR clonotype assembly, TCRdb reanalyzed the public sequencing data and kept in-frame beta chains. One record per CDR3 amino acid sequence lists the most common genes and DNA. The V and J calls, along with clone size, are taken from TCRdb and not from the paper's own processing. For this sample there are 50,000 or so distinct CDR3 sequences; around a third appear just once. The ten largest make up under 8.5% of the sample.

Reading the label with the study, this specimen's time point is: after trial treatment. Per the publication, the treatment or condition label means: LDRT plus nivolumab, ipilimumab, low-dose cyclophosphamide and aspirin (RACIN trial). The donors took part in RACIN, a single-arm, phase I, dose-escalation trial that combined nivolumab, ipilimumab, aspirin, low-dose cyclophosphamide and low-dose radiotherapy. Patients with advanced, TIL-negative solid tumors were considered eligible. There are 15 amino acids in the CDR3, from cysteine to phenylalanine inclusive. Of the read, only the CDR3 DNA is kept; its 45 bases are in frame from base 1. The CDR1 and CDR2 encoded by the germline V gene are SGHNT and YENEEA. V is clipped by 5 bases and J by 1 base, and the sequence between their germline boundaries is 13 bases long. In its sample, this clonotype comes out as medium-sized (0.01 to 0.1%). The antigen this receptor binds is unknown. No much larger clonotype is one base removed from it; base qualities were not supplied.

The specimen was PBMCs, collected after low-dose radiotherapy plus immunotherapy. This clonotype was obtained from a male donor with rectosigmoid adenocarcinoma. This sequence uses TRBV11-3 and TRBJ2-3; TRBD1 is a weak D gene call, 6 bases matching. The sequenced DNA is TGTGCCAGCAGCCCACAGGGCATGGGCACAGATACGCAGTATTTT. Its protein product is CASSPQGMGTDTQYF.